The next 16 T cell receptor beta chains were all read from a single sample in a study of blood T cell repertoires in COVID-19 (dated by TCRdb to 2018 to 2020). Preparation of the library involved the immunoSEQ multiplex PCR assay. In TCRdb, the immuneACCESS table is reduced to in-frame sequences with V and J assigned. These tables do not hold every clone; where another copy was compared, an unresolved V gene accounts for under half, and the others remain unexplained. This sample has fewer than 350,000 clones in its table, and about 90% of those were observed once. The ten largest clones capture about an eighth of the sample. Specimen: peripheral blood. The receptors shown here come from a woman in her twenties or thirties with COVID-19, enrolled during active disease.

In this sample, this clone turned up a few times. This sequence joins TRBV7-2 and TRBJ2-7, with D possibly matching TRBD1 (5 bases). CDR1 and CDR2 (germline): SGHTA, FQGNSA. Trimming removed 3 bases from V and 3 bases from J, with 9 bases in between. CDR3 length: 13 residues. This chain's CDR3 is CASSFARDYEQYF. CDR3 DNA sequence: TGTGCCAGCAGCTTCGCCAGGGACTACGAGCAGTACTTC.

The V and J genes are TRBV6-5 and TRBJ1-6, with 10 nucleotides matching TRBD1. CDR1 is MNHEY and CDR2 is SVGAGI in the germline V gene. The CDR3 has 15 amino acids. V lost 9 bases, J lost 8 bases, and 10 bases stayed unmatched. CDR3 bases: TGTGCCAGTCTAACTGTGGGACAGGGGTATTCACCCCTCCACTTT. Encoded protein: CASLTVGQGYSPLHF.

There are many counts of this clone. The rearrangement links TRBV11-3 to TRBJ1-1, with 7 bases aligning to TRBD1. The V gene end was trimmed by 5 bases and the J gene end by 6 bases; junction bases not matched to a gene: 6. CDR1 is SGHNT and CDR2 is YENEEA in the germline V gene. The CDR3 has 13 residues. CDR3 sequence (DNA): TGTGCCAGCAGCGTCACAGGGGCCGCTGAAGCTTTCTTT. Its protein is CASSVTGAAEAFF.

V is TRBV9 and J is TRBJ1-1, with D maybe TRBD1 (5 bases). The length of the CDR3 is 14 residues. V was pared by 0 bases and J by 4 bases, with 10 bases between. Looked up from germline, CDR1 is SGDLS and CDR2 is YYNGEE. CDR3 sequence (DNA): TGTGCCAGCAGCGTAGAGCGACAGAGCACTGAAGCTTTCTTT. Protein product: CASSVERQSTEAFF.

J is TRBJ1-3 and V is TRBV9; perhaps TRBD1 as D (5 bases). CDR3 length equals 19 residues. Germline CDR1 SGDLS, CDR2 YYNGEE. Trimming removed 1 base at V and 0 bases at J, with 20 bases between. The CDR3 coding sequence is TGTGCCAGCAGCGTATTTGGTCAGGGTACCCTTGGCTCTGGAAACACCATATATTTT. Translated: CASSVFGQGTLGSGNTIYF.

This clone was found once. The genes are TRBV27 and TRBJ2-7; a weak D match, TRBD2 (6 bases). Germline V gene data show CDR1 as MNHEY and CDR2 as SMNVEV (reference sequence). The length of the CDR3 is 14 residues. The V end lost 5 bases, the J end lost 3 bases, and 14 bases lay between the germline ends. Here the CDR3 reads CASSQGSGDYEQYF. The DNA of the CDR3 is TGTGCCAGCAGTCAAGGTTCGGGAGACTACGAGCAGTACTTC.

The rearrangement links TRBV27 to TRBJ2-7; 8 bases agree with TRBD2. Germline CDR1 is MNHEY and CDR2 is SMNVEV (reference sequence). This CDR3 region has 15 residues. V lost 3 bases and J lost 7; bases outside the gene matches: 11. CDR3 bases: TGTGCCAGCAGTTTTGGTGGCGGGGGGAATCGGGAGCAGTACTTC. It yields the protein CASSFGGGGNREQYF.

The chain has TRBV5-5 and TRBJ2-1; weak D call: TRBD1 (5 bases). V lost 4 bases and J lost 5, with 13 bases in between. The CDR3 consists of 14 residues. CDR1 and CDR2 from the germline V gene are SGHKS and YYEKEE (reference sequence). The CDR3 loop reads CASSRSWGNNEQFF. The CDR3, as DNA: TGTGCCAGCAGCCGATCTTGGGGCAACAATGAGCAGTTCTTC.

As concerns this clone: Additional DNA sequences in this sample encode the identical CDR3. This chain uses TRBV19 with TRBJ1-3; no clear D gene. The ends were cut back, 1 base at V and 1 base at J, with 5 bases in the middle. The CDR3 is made up of 14 amino acids. Germline CDR1 reads LNHDA; CDR2 reads SQIVND (reference sequence). CDR3 nucleotides: TGTGCCAGTAGTATAGGAGGGTCTGGAAACACCATATATTTT. Its protein product is CASSIGGSGNTIYF.

The CDR3, as DNA: TGCGCCAGCAGCTACCCGGGGAGGACCGATACGCAGTATTTT. Its protein product is CASSYPGRTDTQYF. The chain has TRBV5-1 and TRBJ2-3; possible D gene TRBD2, 6 bases. The CDR3 spans 14 residues. Trimming removed 3 bases at V and 6 bases at J, with 14 bases between. Per germline, CDR1 SGHRS and CDR2 YFSETQ. Full variable domain (outside the CDR3, taken from reference TRBV5-1 and TRBJ2-3): KAGVTQTPRYLIKTRGQQVTLSCSPISGHRSVSWYQQTPGQGLQFLFEYFSETQRNKGNFPGRFSGRQFSNSRSEMNVSTLELGDSALYLCASSYPGRTDTQYFGPGTRLTVL.

J is TRBJ1-4 and V is TRBV3-1 (or the pseudogene TRBV3-2); 9 bases align to TRBD1. This CDR3 region has 14 residues. Trimming took 4 bases from V and 7 from J; bases not matched to a gene: 4. Germline CDR1 reads LGHDT; CDR2 reads YNNKEL (reference sequence). CDR3 sequence reads: CASSPRTGVEKLFF. CDR3 nucleotide sequence: TGTGCCAGCAGCCCCCGGACAGGGGTTGAAAAACTGTTTTTT.

The J gene is TRBJ1-2, the V gene TRBV27; 7 bases map to TRBD1. Trimming took 3 bases from V and 8 from J; bases not matched to a gene: 6. This CDR3 is built from 13 residues. The V gene's germline CDR1 is MNHEY and CDR2 SMNVEV (reference sequence). CDR3 nucleotides: TGTGCCAGCAGTTTCCTAGGGGGCGGCGGCTACACCTTC. Its protein is CASSFLGGGGYTF.

There are a few counts of this clone. CDR3 sequence: CASSLGQGLDTIYF. The DNA for the CDR3 is TGCGCCAGCAGCTTGGGACAGGGCTTAGACACCATATATTTT. The rearrangement uses TRBV5-1 and TRBJ1-3; 7 bases align to TRBD1. V trimming: 0 bases; J trimming: 8 bases; junction bases outside the gene matches: 5. The length of the CDR3 is 14 residues. Germline CDR1 reads SGHRS; CDR2 reads YFSETQ.

The genes are TRBV3-1 (or the pseudogene TRBV3-2) and TRBJ2-3; D unresolved. V was shortened by 6 bases and J by 4 bases, with 11 bases between the two germline ends. CDR1 is LGHDT and CDR2 is YNNKEL in the germline V gene (reference sequence). The length of the CDR3 is 13 residues. In nucleotides, the CDR3 is TGTGCCAGCAGTTCTGTGAGCTCAGATACGCAGTATTTT. The encoded protein is CASSSVSSDTQYF.

DNA of the CDR3: TGCGCCAGTGGGCAGGGGGCGCCTAACGAGCAGTACTTC. Translation: CASGQGAPNEQYF. The J gene is TRBJ2-7, the V gene TRBV4-1, with 8 nucleotides matching TRBD1. The CDR3 runs to 13 residues. Germline CDR1 is MGHRA and CDR2 is YSYEKL. Losses at the gene ends were 9 bases for V and 5 bases for J; bases not matched to a gene: 9.

The J gene is TRBJ1-5, the V gene TRBV28; possible D gene TRBD1, 6 bases. CDR3 length: 17 residues. The germline V gene has CDR1 MDHEN and CDR2 SYDVKM. With 0 bases removed from V and 2 bases from J, the gap between germline ends came to 14 bases. This CDR3 is CASSLWGRGGGNQPQHF. Here the CDR3 DNA reads TGTGCCAGCAGTTTATGGGGGAGAGGGGGAGGCAATCAGCCCCAGCATTTT.